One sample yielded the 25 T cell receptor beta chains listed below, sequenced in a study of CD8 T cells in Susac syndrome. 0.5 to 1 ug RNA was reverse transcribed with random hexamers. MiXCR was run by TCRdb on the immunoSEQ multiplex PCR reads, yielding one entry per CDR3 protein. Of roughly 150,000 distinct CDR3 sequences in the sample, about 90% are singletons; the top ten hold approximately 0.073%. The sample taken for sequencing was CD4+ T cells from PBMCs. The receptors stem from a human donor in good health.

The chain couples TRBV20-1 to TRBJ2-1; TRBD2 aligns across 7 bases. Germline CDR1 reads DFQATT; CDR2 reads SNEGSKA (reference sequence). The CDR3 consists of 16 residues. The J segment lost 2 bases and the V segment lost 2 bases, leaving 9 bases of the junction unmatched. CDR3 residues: CSARTPGTTTYNEQFF. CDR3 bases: TGCAGTGCTAGAACTCCCGGGACTACCACCTACAATGAGCAGTTCTTC.

Written as DNA, the CDR3 is TGTGCCATCAGTGATGCACCCTCCTATGGCTACACCTTC. Translating gives CAISDAPSYGYTF. The genes are TRBV10-3 and TRBJ1-2; D ambiguous. Germline V gives CDR1 ENHRY, CDR2 SYGVKD. The ends were cut back, 3 bases at V and 4 bases at J, with 9 bases in the middle. The CDR3 covers 13 residues.

CDR3 sequence (DNA): TGTGCCAGCAGTTACCCCCAGGGCCAGCCCCAGCATTTT. Residues: CASSYPQGQPQHF. V usage is TRBV6-2 or TRBV6-3 and J usage is TRBJ1-5; D perhaps matches TRBD1 (5 bases). V was shortened by 2 bases and J by 7 bases, with 9 bases between the two germline ends. CDR1 MNHEY and CDR2 SVGEGT come from the germline V gene. This CDR3 region has 13 residues.

This CDR3 is CSAPSSVMGVRQFF. The CDR3 nucleotides are TGCAGTGCCCCGTCTAGCGTCATGGGGGTGCGGCAGTTCTTC. The chain uses TRBV20-1 and TRBJ2-1, with D perhaps TRBD2 (6 bases). CDR3 length equals 14 residues. Germline CDR1 and CDR2: DFQATT and SNEGSKA (reference sequence). Deletions cut 6 bases from V and 12 bases from J, with 24 bases between.

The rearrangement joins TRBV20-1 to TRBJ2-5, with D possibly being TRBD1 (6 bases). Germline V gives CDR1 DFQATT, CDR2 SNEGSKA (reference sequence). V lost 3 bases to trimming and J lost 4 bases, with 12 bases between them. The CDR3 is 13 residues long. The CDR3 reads CSARQGSGETQYF. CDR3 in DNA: TGCAGTGCTAGGCAGGGGAGCGGAGAGACCCAGTACTTC.

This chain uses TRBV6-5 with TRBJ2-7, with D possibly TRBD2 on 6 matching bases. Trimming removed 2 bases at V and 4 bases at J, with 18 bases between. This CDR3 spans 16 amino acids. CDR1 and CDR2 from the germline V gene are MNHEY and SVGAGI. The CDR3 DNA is TGTGCCAGCAGTTACACCGGGACGCGGGGTGGGTACGAGCAGTACTTC. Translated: CASSYTGTRGGYEQYF.

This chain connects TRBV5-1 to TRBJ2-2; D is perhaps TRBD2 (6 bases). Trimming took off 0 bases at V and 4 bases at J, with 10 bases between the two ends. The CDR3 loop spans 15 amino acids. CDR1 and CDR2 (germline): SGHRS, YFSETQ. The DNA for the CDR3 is TGCGCCAGCAGCTTGGGGGGAGGACTCACCGGGGAGCTGTTTTTT. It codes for CASSLGGGLTGELFF.

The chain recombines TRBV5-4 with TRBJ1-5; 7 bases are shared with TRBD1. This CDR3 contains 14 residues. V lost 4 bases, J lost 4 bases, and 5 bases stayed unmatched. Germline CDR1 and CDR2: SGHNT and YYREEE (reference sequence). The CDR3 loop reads CASSLDRTNQPQHF. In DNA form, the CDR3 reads TGTGCCAGCAGCCTGGACAGGACTAATCAGCCCCAGCATTTT.

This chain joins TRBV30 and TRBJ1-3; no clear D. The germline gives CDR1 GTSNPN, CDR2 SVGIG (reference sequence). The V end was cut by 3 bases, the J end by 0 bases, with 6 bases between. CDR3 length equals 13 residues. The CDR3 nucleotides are TGTGCCTGGAGCCCTACCTCTGGAAACACCATATATTTT. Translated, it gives CAWSPTSGNTIYF.

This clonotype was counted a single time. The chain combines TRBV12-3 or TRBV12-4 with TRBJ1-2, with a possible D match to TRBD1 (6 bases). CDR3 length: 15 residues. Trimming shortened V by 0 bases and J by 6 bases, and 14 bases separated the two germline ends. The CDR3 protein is CASSLARVNRDGYTF. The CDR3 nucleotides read TGTGCCAGCAGTTTAGCGCGAGTCAACAGGGATGGCTACACCTTC.

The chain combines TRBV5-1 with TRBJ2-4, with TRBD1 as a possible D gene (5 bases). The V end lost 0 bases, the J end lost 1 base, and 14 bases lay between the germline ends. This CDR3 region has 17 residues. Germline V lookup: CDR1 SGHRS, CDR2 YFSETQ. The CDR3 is CASSLAKGSGAKNIQYF. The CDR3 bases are TGCGCCAGCAGCTTGGCCAAGGGGTCCGGGGCCAAAAACATTCAGTACTTC.

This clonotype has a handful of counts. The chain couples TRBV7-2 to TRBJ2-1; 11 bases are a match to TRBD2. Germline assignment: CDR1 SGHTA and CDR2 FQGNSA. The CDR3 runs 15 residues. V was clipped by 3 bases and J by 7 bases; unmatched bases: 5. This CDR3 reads CASSFSGGAQNEQFF. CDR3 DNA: TGTGCCAGCAGCTTTAGCGGGGGGGCCCAGAATGAGCAGTTCTTC. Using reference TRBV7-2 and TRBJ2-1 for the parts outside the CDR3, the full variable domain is GAGVSQSPSNKVTEKGKDVELRCDPISGHTALYWYRQSLGQGLEFLIYFQGNSAPDKSGLPSDRFSAERTGGSVSTLTIQRTQQEDSAVYLCASSFSGGAQNEQFFGPGTRLTVL.

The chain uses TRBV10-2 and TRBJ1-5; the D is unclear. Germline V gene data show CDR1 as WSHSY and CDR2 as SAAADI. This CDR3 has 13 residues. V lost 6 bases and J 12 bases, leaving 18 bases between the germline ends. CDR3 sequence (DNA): TGCGCCAGCAGCTCACTCCTAGAGGACCGCCAGCATTTT. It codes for CASSSLLEDRQHF.

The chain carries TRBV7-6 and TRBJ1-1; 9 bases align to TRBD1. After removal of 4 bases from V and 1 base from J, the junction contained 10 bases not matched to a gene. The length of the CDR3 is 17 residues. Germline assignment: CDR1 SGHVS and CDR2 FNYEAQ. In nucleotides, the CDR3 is TGTGCCAGCAGCTCGACAGGGGGAGTAGGTTGGAACACTGAAGCTTTCTTT. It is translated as CASSSTGGVGWNTEAFF.

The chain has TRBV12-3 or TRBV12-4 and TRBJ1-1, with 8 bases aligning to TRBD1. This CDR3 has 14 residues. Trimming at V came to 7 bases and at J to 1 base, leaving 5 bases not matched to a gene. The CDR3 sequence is CASTRDRRNTEAFF. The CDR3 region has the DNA TGTGCCAGCACCAGGGACAGGAGGAACACTGAAGCTTTCTTT.

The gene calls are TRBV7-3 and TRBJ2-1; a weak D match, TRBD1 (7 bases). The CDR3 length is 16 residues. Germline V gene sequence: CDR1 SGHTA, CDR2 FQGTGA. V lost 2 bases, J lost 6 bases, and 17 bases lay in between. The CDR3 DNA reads TGTGCCAGCAGCTTATTCGGGACTTCAGGGGGCAATGAGCAGTTCTTC. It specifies CASSLFGTSGGNEQFF.

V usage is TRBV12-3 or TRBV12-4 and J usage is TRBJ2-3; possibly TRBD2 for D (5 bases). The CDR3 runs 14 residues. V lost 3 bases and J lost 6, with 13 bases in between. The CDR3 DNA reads TGTGCCAGCAGTTTCAGGCTAGCATCGGATACGCAGTATTTT. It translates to CASSFRLASDTQYF.

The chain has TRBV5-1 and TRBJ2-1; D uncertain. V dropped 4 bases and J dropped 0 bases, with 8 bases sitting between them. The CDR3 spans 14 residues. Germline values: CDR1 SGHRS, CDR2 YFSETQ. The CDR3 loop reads CASSAQSSYNEQFF. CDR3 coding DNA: TGCGCCAGCAGCGCACAAAGCTCCTACAATGAGCAGTTCTTC.

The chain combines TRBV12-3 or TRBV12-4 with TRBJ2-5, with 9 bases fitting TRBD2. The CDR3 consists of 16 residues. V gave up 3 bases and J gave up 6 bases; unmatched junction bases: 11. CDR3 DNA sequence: TGTGCCAGCAGTTTTTTGGCGGGGGGGCCTCTGAAGACCCAGTACTTC. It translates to CASSFLAGGPLKTQYF.

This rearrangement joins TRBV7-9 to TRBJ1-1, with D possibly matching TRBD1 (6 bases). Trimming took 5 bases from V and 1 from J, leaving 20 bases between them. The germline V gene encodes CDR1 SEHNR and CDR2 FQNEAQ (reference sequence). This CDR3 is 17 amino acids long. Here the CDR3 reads CASSPLRGAKGNTEAFF. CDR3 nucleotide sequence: TGTGCCAGCAGCCCGCTCAGGGGCGCGAAAGGGAACACTGAAGCTTTCTTT.

The CDR3 nucleotides read TGTGCCAGCAGCCTTTTCGGGGGGACGAACACCGGGGAGCTGTTTTTT. This sequence encodes CASSLFGGTNTGELFF. The chain uses TRBV2 and TRBJ2-2; 7 bases match TRBD2. J was trimmed by 0 bases and V by 6 bases; bases with no gene match: 7. Germline V gene lookup returns CDR1 SNHLY and CDR2 FYNNEI. This CDR3 has 16 amino acids.

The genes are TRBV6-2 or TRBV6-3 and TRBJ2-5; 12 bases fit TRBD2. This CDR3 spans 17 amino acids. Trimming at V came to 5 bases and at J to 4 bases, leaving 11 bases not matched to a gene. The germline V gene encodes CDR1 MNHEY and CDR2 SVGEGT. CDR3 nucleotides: TGTGCCAGCAGTCCGGGCACAGGACTAGCGGGGAGAGAGACCCAGTACTTC. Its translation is CASSPGTGLAGRETQYF.

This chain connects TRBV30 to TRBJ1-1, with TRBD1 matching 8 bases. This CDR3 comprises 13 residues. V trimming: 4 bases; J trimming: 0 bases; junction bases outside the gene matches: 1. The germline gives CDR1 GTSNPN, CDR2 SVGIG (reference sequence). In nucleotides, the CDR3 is TGTGCCTGGACGGGACAGGTGAACACTGAAGCTTTCTTT. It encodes CAWTGQVNTEAFF.

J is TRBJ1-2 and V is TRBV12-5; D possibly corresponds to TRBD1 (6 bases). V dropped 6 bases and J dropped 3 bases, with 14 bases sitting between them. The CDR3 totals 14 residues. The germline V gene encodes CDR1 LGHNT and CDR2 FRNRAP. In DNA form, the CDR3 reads TGTGCTAGTGGCTATATGGGGGCTGACTATGGCTACACCTTC. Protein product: CASGYMGADYGYTF.

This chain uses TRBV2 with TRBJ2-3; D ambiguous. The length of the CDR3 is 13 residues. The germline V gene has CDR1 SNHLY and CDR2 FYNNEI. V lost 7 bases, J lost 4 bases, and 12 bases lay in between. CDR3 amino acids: CASTTDLADTQYF. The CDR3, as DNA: TGTGCCAGCACCACCGATTTGGCAGATACGCAGTATTTT.